The clone carrying this T cell receptor (beta chain) was seen more than once but under ten times. Its target is unknown. CDR3 length: 16 residues. Unmatched junction bases numbered 6, after V lost 2 bases and J lost 0 bases. The germline V gene encodes CDR1 MNHEY and CDR2 SMNVEV (reference sequence). In building TCR beta libraries, iRepertoire HTBI primers were used together with Arm-PCR of CDR3 regions. TCRdb fed the multiplex PCR reads into MiXCR, producing one record per CDR3 protein. The data hold approximately 440,000 distinct CDR3 sequences, with roughly 17% observed a single time. This record belongs to a study of regulatory T cells in long-lasting Graves disease. Study-wide results and limits: It was in persistent disease that TRBV28, TRBJ1-2 and TRBJ2-5 were favored.

Time point described: newly diagnosed GD, antithyroid drugs for less than 3 months. Following extraction of RNA from PBMCs, that RNA was used to make the TCR library. A further study also used this sample, focusing on T cells in Graves' hyperthyroidism and ophthalmopathy. That source notes: RT-PCR in the first round (using the HTBI primer set) targeted the TCR CDR3.

The chain links TRBV27 to TRBJ2-5; 7 bases align to TRBD2. The receptor's source is a middle-aged man with Graves disease. The specimen comprised peripheral blood mononuclear cells (PBMCs), sampled at new diagnosis, from a patient treated with antithyroid drugs. Here the CDR3 DNA reads TGTGCCAGCAGTTTACGTAGCGGGTTTTACCAAGAGACCCAGTACTTC. Residues: CASSLRSGFYQETQYF.